Listed below are T cell receptor beta chains from one sample, sequenced in a study of blood T cell repertoires in COVID-19. Libraries were prepared by immunoSEQ multiplex PCR; TCRdb keeps only in-frame clonotypes and omits some of them. The sample contains approximately 89,000 clones, about four fifths of which appear only once. The sequenced sample was peripheral blood. These receptor sequences come from a human donor in a cohort sampled during active COVID-19. The CDR3 runs from the conserved cysteine through the conserved F or W. Each record gives: CDR3 DNA, CDR3 protein, V gene, J gene, clone size, D gene. The D gene is left open where the match is weak. Some rows mark clone size as missing; the rest say once, few, many or name a class of expanded clone.

CDR3 DNA: TGTGCCAGCAGCATCGGGGTTGGCCACGAGCAGTACTTC; CDR3 protein: CASSIGVGHEQYF; V gene: TRBV11-3; J gene: TRBJ2-7; clone size: .; D gene: .
CDR3 DNA: TGTGCCAGCAGTCACGGCGGACAGGGGGGAGATGGCTACACCTTC; CDR3 protein: CASSHGGQGGDGYTF; V gene: TRBV5-4; J gene: TRBJ1-2; clone size: .; D gene: TRBD1
CDR3 DNA: TGTGCCAGCAGTCCTAGCTGGGGCTACGAGCAGTACTTC; CDR3 protein: CASSPSWGYEQYF; V gene: TRBV28; J gene: TRBJ2-7; clone size: .; D gene: .
CDR3 DNA: TGTGCCAGCAGTTACTTGGGAGGGACCGAGCAGTACTTC; CDR3 protein: CASSYLGGTEQYF; V gene: TRBV6-6; J gene: TRBJ2-7; clone size: .; D gene: TRBD2
CDR3 DNA: TGTGCCAGCAGCTCCCCGGCGGGAGGGATCCACACCGGGGAGCTGTTTTTT; CDR3 protein: CASSSPAGGIHTGELFF; V gene: TRBV5-4; J gene: TRBJ2-2; clone size: .; D gene: TRBD2
CDR3 DNA: TGTGCCTGGAGTTACAGACCTGGAAACACCATATATTTT; CDR3 protein: CAWSYRPGNTIYF; V gene: TRBV30; J gene: TRBJ1-3; clone size: few; D gene: .
CDR3 DNA: TGTGCCAGCACACGGGGAGGGGCAAGCTCACCCCTCCACTTT; CDR3 protein: CASTRGGASSPLHF; V gene: TRBV27; J gene: TRBJ1-6; clone size: .; D gene: .
CDR3 DNA: TGCGCCAGCAGTCAACCAACAGGGGCTGGCACAGATACGCAGTATTTT; CDR3 protein: CASSQPTGAGTDTQYF; V gene: TRBV23-1; J gene: TRBJ2-3; clone size: .; D gene: TRBD1
CDR3 DNA: TGTGCCAGCCTAAACCCGAGGGAGGGCCTCAATGAGCAGTTCTTC; CDR3 protein: CASLNPREGLNEQFF; V gene: TRBV27; J gene: TRBJ2-1; clone size: .; D gene: TRBD2
CDR3 DNA: TGTGCCAGCAGTTTGTTAGCGGGAGAAAACTATGAGCAGTTCTTC; CDR3 protein: CASSLLAGENYEQFF; V gene: TRBV27; J gene: TRBJ2-1; clone size: .; D gene: TRBD2
CDR3 DNA: TGTGCCAGCAGCCAATTTAACTACGAGCAGTACTTC; CDR3 protein: CASSQFNYEQYF; V gene: TRBV4-2; J gene: TRBJ2-7; clone size: .; D gene: .
CDR3 DNA: TGTGCCAGTAGTATAGGTTCCAGGGCGGGCAATCAGCCCCAGCATTTT; CDR3 protein: CASSIGSRAGNQPQHF; V gene: TRBV19; J gene: TRBJ1-5; clone size: .; D gene: .
CDR3 DNA: TGCGCCAGCAGCTTGTCAGGGCTCGTAAACGAGCAGTACTTC; CDR3 protein: CASSLSGLVNEQYF; V gene: TRBV5-1; J gene: TRBJ2-7; clone size: few; D gene: .
CDR3 DNA: TGTGCCACCAGTGCAGCGGGAGAGACCCAGTACTTC; CDR3 protein: CATSAAGETQYF; V gene: TRBV24-1; J gene: TRBJ2-5; clone size: .; D gene: .
CDR3 DNA: TGTGCCAGCAGCTCTGCGGGACAGGGGTATTTT; CDR3 protein: CASSSAGQGYF; V gene: TRBV12-3/TRBV12-4; J gene: TRBJ1-3; clone size: .; D gene: TRBD1